These T cell receptor beta chains were read from a single sample in a study of CD8 T cells in Susac syndrome. From the immunoSEQ multiplex PCR reads, TCRdb called clonotypes with MiXCR, one entry per CDR3 protein. Among around 160,000 distinct CDR3 sequences, 90% to 95% were seen once, and the ten largest hold about 0.13%. The sample was CD4+ T cells from PBMCs. Receptors originate from a human donor in good health. Both conserved end residues are part of each CDR3. The D gene is left open where the match is weak.

cdr3_nt: TGTGCCAGCAGCGCGGGACAGGGGGGCACTGAAGCTTTCTTT
cdr3_aa: CASSAGQGGTEAFF
j_call: TRBJ1-1
d_call: TRBD1
v_call: TRBV9

cdr3_nt: TGTGCCAGCAGCGCCCCCTCCCAAGAGACCCAGTACTTC
cdr3_aa: CASSAPSQETQYF
j_call: TRBJ2-5
d_call: NA
v_call: TRBV11-1

cdr3_nt: TGCAGCGTCGGACAGGAAGAGACCCAGTACTTC
cdr3_aa: CSVGQEETQYF
j_call: TRBJ2-5
d_call: TRBD1
v_call: TRBV29-1

cdr3_nt: TGCGCCAGCAGCTTGGACCAGGCTAATTCACCCCTCCACTTT
cdr3_aa: CASSLDQANSPLHF
j_call: TRBJ1-6
d_call: NA
v_call: TRBV5-1

cdr3_nt: TGTGCCACCAGTGATCCGACAGAGCCGGGGGAGACCCAGTACTTC
cdr3_aa: CATSDPTEPGETQYF
j_call: TRBJ2-5
d_call: NA
v_call: TRBV24-1

cdr3_nt: TGCAGCGTTGCATACAGGGCAGGACAGCCCCAGCATTTT
cdr3_aa: CSVAYRAGQPQHF
j_call: TRBJ1-5
d_call: NA
v_call: TRBV29-1

cdr3_nt: TGTGCCAGCAGCCAAGATGTCGGCACTATAGTCACCTTC
cdr3_aa: CASSQDVGTIVTF
j_call: TRBJ1-2
d_call: NA
v_call: TRBV4-2

cdr3_nt: TGCAGTGCTAAGGATGTGTTGGGCAAAAACATTCAGTACTTC
cdr3_aa: CSAKDVLGKNIQYF
j_call: TRBJ2-4
d_call: NA
v_call: TRBV20-1

cdr3_nt: TGTGCCAGCACCCGCCAGGGTTACGAGCAGTACTTC
cdr3_aa: CASTRQGYEQYF
j_call: TRBJ2-7
d_call: NA
v_call: TRBV27

cdr3_nt: TGTGCCAGCAGTATCGGGACCGGCTACGAGCAGTACTTC
cdr3_aa: CASSIGTGYEQYF
j_call: TRBJ2-7
d_call: NA
v_call: TRBV12-3/TRBV12-4

cdr3_nt: TGTGCCAGCAGCAGCTGGACAGGTTTCCAAGAGACCCAGTACTTC
cdr3_aa: CASSSWTGFQETQYF
j_call: TRBJ2-5
d_call: TRBD1
v_call: TRBV5-6

cdr3_nt: TGTGCCAGCAGCCAAGAGCACAAAAATGGCTACACCTTC
cdr3_aa: CASSQEHKNGYTF
j_call: TRBJ1-2
d_call: NA
v_call: TRBV3-1

cdr3_nt: TGCAGCGTTGAAGTTTTAATAGGGGGAGCGGAAGCTTTCTTT
cdr3_aa: CSVEVLIGGAEAFF
j_call: TRBJ1-1
d_call: NA
v_call: TRBV29-1